Listed below are T cell receptor beta chains from one sample, sequenced in a study of blood T cell repertoires in COVID-19. Libraries were prepared by immunoSEQ multiplex PCR; TCRdb keeps only in-frame clonotypes and omits some of them. The profile covers 200,000 to 250,000 clones, with roughly 90% appearing a single time and less than 3.5% taken by the ten largest. Sequenced sample: peripheral blood. The receptor set was obtained from a woman aged 60-75 years with acute or convalescent COVID-19. Both conserved end residues are part of each CDR3. Fields, in order: V gene, clone size, D gene, J gene, CDR3 protein, CDR3 DNA. A D gene is named only where the DNA matches it firmly. For some rows the clone size is stated as once, few or many, or as a class when expanded; others skip it.

v_gene: TRBV6-2/TRBV6-3
abundance: -
d_gene: -
j_gene: TRBJ1-2
CDR3aa: CASSYVSGYYGYTF
CDR3nt: TGTGCCAGCAGTTACGTCTCAGGGTACTATGGCTACACCTTC

v_gene: TRBV19
abundance: -
d_gene: -
j_gene: TRBJ2-2
CDR3aa: CASSMGRNTGELFF
CDR3nt: TGTGCCAGTAGTATGGGGCGGAACACCGGGGAGCTGTTTTTT

v_gene: TRBV11-2
abundance: few
d_gene: -
j_gene: TRBJ1-1
CDR3aa: CASSFGGAWNTEAFF
CDR3nt: TGTGCCAGCAGCTTTGGGGGGGCTTGGAACACTGAAGCTTTCTTT

v_gene: TRBV6-5
abundance: -
d_gene: -
j_gene: TRBJ2-2
CDR3aa: CAGQRMNTGELFF
CDR3nt: TGTGCCGGGCAGAGAATGAACACCGGGGAGCTGTTTTTT

v_gene: TRBV11-3
abundance: -
d_gene: -
j_gene: TRBJ1-1
CDR3aa: CASSLDSEQQDCTEAFF
CDR3nt: TGTGCCAGCAGCTTAGATAGCGAACAGCAGGATTGTACTGAAGCTTTCTTT

v_gene: TRBV9
abundance: once
d_gene: -
j_gene: TRBJ2-3
CDR3aa: CASSALISSTDTQYF
CDR3nt: TGTGCCAGCAGCGCGTTAATCTCTAGCACAGATACGCAGTATTTT

v_gene: TRBV30
abundance: -
d_gene: -
j_gene: TRBJ1-6
CDR3aa: CALAGQYNSPLHF
CDR3nt: TGTGCCCTCGCCGGACAGTATAATTCACCCCTCCACTTT

v_gene: TRBV7-9
abundance: -
d_gene: -
j_gene: TRBJ1-6
CDR3aa: CASSLEDNHDHF
CDR3nt: TGTGCCAGCAGCTTAGAGGACAACCATGACCACTTT

v_gene: TRBV18
abundance: -
d_gene: TRBD1
j_gene: TRBJ1-1
CDR3aa: CASSPDRETNTEAFF
CDR3nt: TGTGCCAGCTCTCCAGACAGGGAAACGAACACTGAAGCTTTCTTT

v_gene: TRBV20-1
abundance: once
d_gene: TRBD1
j_gene: TRBJ1-1
CDR3aa: CRWDRNTEAFF
CDR3nt: TGCAGGTGGGACAGAAACACTGAAGCTTTCTTT

v_gene: TRBV7-2
abundance: -
d_gene: -
j_gene: TRBJ1-4
CDR3aa: CASSSMSTTQNEKLFF
CDR3nt: TGTGCCAGCAGCTCGATGTCAACAACCCAAAATGAAAAACTGTTTTTT

v_gene: TRBV27
abundance: -
d_gene: TRBD2
j_gene: TRBJ2-4
CDR3aa: CASSFSGGALAKNIQYF
CDR3nt: TGTGCCAGCAGTTTTAGCGGGGGGGCTCTAGCCAAAAACATTCAGTACTTC

v_gene: TRBV12-3/TRBV12-4
abundance: -
d_gene: -
j_gene: TRBJ1-1
CDR3aa: CASSIVKNTEAFF
CDR3nt: TGTGCCAGCAGTATAGTCAAGAACACTGAAGCTTTCTTT

v_gene: TRBV5-1
abundance: many
d_gene: TRBD1
j_gene: TRBJ1-2
CDR3aa: CASTNKTGGHGYTF
CDR3nt: TGCGCCAGCACAAACAAGACAGGGGGACATGGCTACACCTTC

v_gene: TRBV29-1
abundance: -
d_gene: TRBD1
j_gene: TRBJ1-4
CDR3aa: CSSWGTGTTNEKLFF
CDR3nt: TGCAGCTCATGGGGGACAGGGACAACTAATGAAAAACTGTTTTTT

v_gene: TRBV30
abundance: -
d_gene: TRBD1
j_gene: TRBJ1-3
CDR3aa: CAWSPGTGGNTIYF
CDR3nt: TGTGCCTGGAGCCCTGGGACAGGTGGAAACACCATATATTTT

v_gene: TRBV18
abundance: -
d_gene: TRBD1
j_gene: TRBJ1-5
CDR3aa: CASSRQGWGENQPQHF
CDR3nt: TGTGCCAGCTCACGACAGGGCTGGGGGGAAAATCAGCCCCAGCATTTT

v_gene: TRBV7-2
abundance: -
d_gene: -
j_gene: TRBJ1-3
CDR3aa: CASSLGIQRESIYF
CDR3nt: TGTGCCAGCAGCTTAGGGATCCAGAGGGAATCAATATATTTT

v_gene: TRBV7-9
abundance: -
d_gene: TRBD1
j_gene: TRBJ2-3
CDR3aa: CASSTDRGTDTQYF
CDR3nt: TGTGCCAGCAGCACGGACAGGGGCACAGATACGCAGTATTTT

v_gene: TRBV30
abundance: -
d_gene: -
j_gene: TRBJ1-5
CDR3aa: CAWGRDLNQPQHF
CDR3nt: TGTGCCTGGGGCCGGGATCTCAATCAGCCCCAGCATTTT

v_gene: TRBV3-1/TRBV3-2
abundance: -
d_gene: TRBD2
j_gene: TRBJ2-3
CDR3aa: CASSLAGESDTQYF
CDR3nt: TGTGCCAGCAGCCTAGCGGGGGAATCAGATACGCAGTATTTT

v_gene: TRBV6-5
abundance: -
d_gene: -
j_gene: TRBJ2-7
CDR3aa: CASKRERTSVEQYF
CDR3nt: TGTGCCAGCAAAAGGGAAAGGACTTCGGTCGAGCAGTACTTC

v_gene: TRBV14
abundance: once
d_gene: TRBD2
j_gene: TRBJ2-3
CDR3aa: CASSQAGRGNTDTQYF
CDR3nt: TGTGCCAGCAGCCAAGCGGGGCGGGGGAACACAGATACGCAGTATTTT

v_gene: TRBV2
abundance: -
d_gene: -
j_gene: TRBJ1-4
CDR3aa: CASRTTIDPLYLLNEKLFF
CDR3nt: TGTGCCAGCAGGACTACAATTGACCCTCTCTATCTCCTTAATGAAAAACTGTTTTTT

v_gene: TRBV2
abundance: -
d_gene: TRBD1
j_gene: TRBJ1-5
CDR3aa: CASQGQGSQPQHF
CDR3nt: TGTGCCAGCCAGGGACAGGGAAGTCAGCCCCAGCATTTT

v_gene: TRBV23-1
abundance: -
d_gene: TRBD1
j_gene: TRBJ1-1
CDR3aa: CASKDRVGWNTEAFF
CDR3nt: TGCGCCAGCAAAGACAGGGTCGGTTGGAACACTGAAGCTTTCTTT

v_gene: TRBV19
abundance: -
d_gene: -
j_gene: TRBJ2-3
CDR3aa: CASSIDLPTDTQYF
CDR3nt: TGTGCCAGTAGTATAGATCTCCCGACAGATACGCAGTATTTT

v_gene: TRBV18
abundance: -
d_gene: -
j_gene: TRBJ1-5
CDR3aa: CASSPELRVYSNQPQHF
CDR3nt: TGTGCCAGCTCACCCGAGTTGAGGGTATATAGCAATCAGCCCCAGCATTTT

v_gene: TRBV5-4
abundance: once
d_gene: -
j_gene: TRBJ1-2
CDR3aa: CASSLVQGYYGYTF
CDR3nt: TGTGCCAGCAGCTTGGTGCAGGGATACTATGGCTACACCTTC

v_gene: TRBV6-6
abundance: -
d_gene: -
j_gene: TRBJ1-5
CDR3aa: CASTKQGDQPQHF
CDR3nt: TGTGCCAGCACAAAACAGGGAGATCAGCCCCAGCATTTT

v_gene: TRBV15
abundance: -
d_gene: TRBD2
j_gene: TRBJ2-1
CDR3aa: CATSRRPVAGGSNEQFF
CDR3nt: TGTGCCACCAGCCGGCGGCCCGTAGCGGGGGGGTCCAATGAGCAGTTCTTC

v_gene: TRBV7-2
abundance: -
d_gene: TRBD2
j_gene: TRBJ2-1
CDR3aa: CASSLAGLPTYNEQFF
CDR3nt: TGTGCCAGCAGCCTAGCGGGCCTTCCTACCTACAATGAGCAGTTCTTC

v_gene: TRBV7-2
abundance: -
d_gene: -
j_gene: TRBJ1-1
CDR3aa: CASSLGTTGNTEAFF
CDR3nt: TGTGCCAGCAGCTTAGGGACGACAGGGAACACTGAAGCTTTCTTT

v_gene: TRBV10-3
abundance: -
d_gene: TRBD1
j_gene: TRBJ2-3
CDR3aa: CAISEQGVTADTQYF
CDR3nt: TGTGCCATCAGTGAACAGGGGGTCACAGCAGATACGCAGTATTTT

v_gene: TRBV15
abundance: -
d_gene: TRBD1
j_gene: TRBJ2-7
CDR3aa: CATSSRDRGPYEQYF
CDR3nt: TGTGCCACCAGCAGCCGGGACAGGGGACCCTACGAGCAGTACTTC

v_gene: TRBV30
abundance: -
d_gene: -
j_gene: TRBJ2-2
CDR3aa: CAWSVVLAPTVGELFF
CDR3nt: TGTGCCTGGAGTGTAGTTTTAGCGCCGACGGTCGGGGAGCTGTTTTTT

v_gene: TRBV5-1
abundance: -
d_gene: TRBD1
j_gene: TRBJ1-1
CDR3aa: CASSLAGGNTEAFF
CDR3nt: TGCGCCAGCAGCTTGGCAGGGGGGAACACTGAAGCTTTCTTT

v_gene: TRBV11-2
abundance: -
d_gene: -
j_gene: TRBJ1-1
CDR3aa: CASSFGLSTEAFF
CDR3nt: TGTGCCAGCAGCTTCGGACTTAGCACTGAAGCTTTCTTT

v_gene: TRBV5-1
abundance: -
d_gene: TRBD2
j_gene: TRBJ2-5
CDR3aa: CASSTGTSGGRETQYF
CDR3nt: TGCGCCAGCAGCACCGGGACTAGCGGGGGGCGGGAGACCCAGTACTTC

v_gene: TRBV3-1/TRBV3-2
abundance: -
d_gene: TRBD1
j_gene: TRBJ1-5
CDR3aa: CASGRSGTGGGLGNQPQHF
CDR3nt: TGTGCCAGCGGCCGATCTGGAACAGGGGGCGGTCTGGGCAATCAGCCCCAGCATTTT

v_gene: TRBV28
abundance: -
d_gene: TRBD1
j_gene: TRBJ1-2
CDR3aa: CASTPGGTANYGYTF
CDR3nt: TGTGCCAGCACCCCAGGGGGGACAGCTAACTATGGCTACACCTTC

v_gene: TRBV6-2/TRBV6-3
abundance: -
d_gene: TRBD2
j_gene: TRBJ2-2
CDR3aa: CASSPTSARGTGELFF
CDR3nt: TGTGCCAGCAGCCCGACTAGCGCTCGGGGCACCGGGGAGCTGTTTTTT

v_gene: TRBV5-6
abundance: few
d_gene: -
j_gene: TRBJ1-6
CDR3aa: CASSREGLSPLHF
CDR3nt: TGTGCCAGCAGCCGGGAGGGATTATCACCCCTCCACTTT

v_gene: TRBV2
abundance: -
d_gene: TRBD2
j_gene: TRBJ2-1
CDR3aa: CASSRTSADPLDNEQFF
CDR3nt: TGTGCCAGCAGTCGGACTAGCGCAGACCCGTTGGACAATGAGCAGTTCTTC

v_gene: TRBV6-1
abundance: -
d_gene: -
j_gene: TRBJ2-1
CDR3aa: CASSWETTYNEQFF
CDR3nt: TGTGCCAGCTCCTGGGAGACAACCTACAATGAGCAGTTCTTC

v_gene: TRBV19
abundance: -
d_gene: TRBD1
j_gene: TRBJ1-2
CDR3aa: CASSMDGTGSYGYTF
CDR3nt: TGTGCCAGTAGTATGGACGGGACAGGGTCCTATGGCTACACCTTC

v_gene: TRBV18
abundance: once
d_gene: TRBD1
j_gene: TRBJ1-2
CDR3aa: CASSPEPGGLRANYGYTF
CDR3nt: TGTGCCAGCTCACCAGAGCCAGGGGGGTTGAGAGCTAACTATGGCTACACCTTC

v_gene: TRBV19
abundance: -
d_gene: -
j_gene: TRBJ2-7
CDR3aa: CASSIGPSVTYEQYF
CDR3nt: TGTGCCAGTAGTATAGGTCCTAGCGTAACCTACGAGCAGTACTTC

v_gene: TRBV4-1
abundance: -
d_gene: -
j_gene: TRBJ2-5
CDR3aa: CASSQASTNDKETQYF
CDR3nt: TGCGCCAGCAGCCAAGCCAGCACTAACGATAAAGAGACCCAGTACTTC